The text below deals with one T cell receptor (beta chain). The germline V and J ends were trimmed by 0 bases and 10 bases, with 12 bases remaining between them. CDR3 size: 13 residues. The V gene's germline CDR1 is ENHRY and CDR2 SYGVKD. This specimen comes from a study of blood T cell repertoires in COVID-19. Study-level background: Sources were T cells, B-cell-depleted T cells, or PBMCs; the material itself was cDNA or gDNA.

Measured with immunoSEQ multiplex PCR; TCRdb has only the in-frame clones, and not every one. The sample has about 200,000 clones, around 90% seen once; the top ten hold approximately 0.5%. The source material was peripheral blood. This TCR was recovered from a middle-aged man with acute or convalescent COVID-19. The rearrangement links TRBV10-3 to TRBJ1-2, with D possibly matching TRBD1 (5 bases). The CDR3 nucleotides are TGTGCCATCAGTGAGTCTGCACAGGCTTTCTACACCTTC. It is translated as CAISESAQAFYTF.